The text below deals with one T cell receptor beta chain. Its antigen is not known. The record originates from a study of cytomegalovirus exposure and HLA in healthy donors. Study observations and caveats: As a later analysis showed, a missense DCLRE1C variant was linked to trimming of TCR beta V- and J-genes.

Use of 60 Vbeta and 13 Jbeta primers characterized the PCR. Assay: immunoSEQ multiplex PCR; the TCRdb copy retains only in-frame clones and omits some. The sample holds roughly 120,000 clones. Germline V gives CDR1 SGHRS, CDR2 YFSETQ. Trimming pared 4 bases from V and 8 bases from J, leaving 15 bases between. CDR3 length: 13 amino acids. The receptor comes from a man aged 18-30 years in good health and CMV-seronegative. The rearrangement links TRBV5-1 to TRBJ1-2; D is ambiguous. The sequenced sample consisted of PBMCs. The CDR3 loop reads CASSPEVVAGYTF. CDR3 coding DNA: TGCGCCAGCAGCCCCGAGGTCGTGGCCGGCTACACCTTC.